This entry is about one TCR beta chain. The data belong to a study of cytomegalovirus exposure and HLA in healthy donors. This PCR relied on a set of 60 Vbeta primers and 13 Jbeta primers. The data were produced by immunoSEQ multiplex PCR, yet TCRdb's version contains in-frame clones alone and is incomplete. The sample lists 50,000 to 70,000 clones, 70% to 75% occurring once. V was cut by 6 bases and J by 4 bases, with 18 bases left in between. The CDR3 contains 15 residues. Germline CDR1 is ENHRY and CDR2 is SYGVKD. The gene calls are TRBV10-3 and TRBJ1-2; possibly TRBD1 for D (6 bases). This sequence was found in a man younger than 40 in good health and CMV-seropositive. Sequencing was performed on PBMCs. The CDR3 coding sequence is TGTGCCATCAGCTCATTACGGGACATTGGCTATGGCTACACCTTC. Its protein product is CAISSLRDIGYGYTF.